The subject of this entry is one T cell receptor (beta chain). The target antigen is unknown. The data stem from a study of T cell repertoires in ileal Crohn's disease. As for the study in general: Every patient was operated on for stricturing (approximately 60%) or penetrating (39%) complications. Broader study findings: Endoscopic recurrence occurred in every patient whose clonality exceeded 26.8%.

As to time point: inflamed ileum from the surgical specimen. Only in-frame clones appear in the TCRdb table, and some are missing; sequencing was by immunoSEQ multiplex PCR. The sample carries a few thousand clones, approximately 80% recorded once. Sequencing input: ileal tissue. The receptor was isolated from an adult with Crohn's disease.

CDR3 in amino acids: CASTHSGQGAEQYF. DNA for the CDR3: TGTGCCAGCACTCACTCGGGACAGGGGGCCGAGCAGTACTTC. The chain has TRBV6-5 and TRBJ2-7; 12 bases align to TRBD1. Germline CDR1 and CDR2: MNHEY and SVGAGI. V dropped 7 bases and J dropped 6; count of bases not matched to a gene: 7. This CDR3 is 14 amino acids long.